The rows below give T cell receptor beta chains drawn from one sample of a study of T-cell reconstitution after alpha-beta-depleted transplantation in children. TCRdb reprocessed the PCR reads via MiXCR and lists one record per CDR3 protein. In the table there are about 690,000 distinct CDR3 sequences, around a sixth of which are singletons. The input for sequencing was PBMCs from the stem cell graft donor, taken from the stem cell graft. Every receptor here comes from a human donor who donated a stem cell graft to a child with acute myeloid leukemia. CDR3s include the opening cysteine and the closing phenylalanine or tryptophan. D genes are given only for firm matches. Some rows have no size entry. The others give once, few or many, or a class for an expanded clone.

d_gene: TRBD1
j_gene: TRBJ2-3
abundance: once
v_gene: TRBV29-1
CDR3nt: TGCAGCGTTGACCACCGGGACAGGAAGGCAGATACGCAGTATTTT
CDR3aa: CSVDHRDRKADTQYF

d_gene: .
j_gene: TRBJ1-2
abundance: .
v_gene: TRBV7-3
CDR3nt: TGTGCCAGCAGCTTAACCGAAGAACACGGACGGGCCTATGGCTACACCTTC
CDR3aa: CASSLTEEHGRAYGYTF

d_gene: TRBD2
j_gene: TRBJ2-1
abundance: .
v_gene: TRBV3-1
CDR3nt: TGTGCCAGCAGCCTCAGCGGGGGGGAACCTGAGCAGTTCTTC
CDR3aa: CASSLSGGEPEQFF

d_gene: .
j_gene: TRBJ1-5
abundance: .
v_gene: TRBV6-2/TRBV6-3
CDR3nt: TGTGCCAGCAGTTCCGACGCTAACAATCAGCCCCAGCATTTT
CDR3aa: CASSSDANNQPQHF

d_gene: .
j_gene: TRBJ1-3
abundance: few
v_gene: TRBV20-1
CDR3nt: TGCAGTGCTCCCCGAACCGGGACACCTGGAAACACCATATATTTT
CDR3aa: CSAPRTGTPGNTIYF

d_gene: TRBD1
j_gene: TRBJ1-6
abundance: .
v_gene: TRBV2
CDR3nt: TGTGCCAGCAGTGGACCCCGGGACAGGGGAAATTCACCCCTCCACTTT
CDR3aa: CASSGPRDRGNSPLHF

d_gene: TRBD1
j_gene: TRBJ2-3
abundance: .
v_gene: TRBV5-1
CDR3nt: TGCGCCAGCAGCTTGGTAGGGACAGACCGCACAGATACGCAGTATTTT
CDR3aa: CASSLVGTDRTDTQYF

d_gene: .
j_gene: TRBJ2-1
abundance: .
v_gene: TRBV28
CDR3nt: TGTGCCAGCGTGTGGGGACACTACTACAATGAGCAGTTCTTC
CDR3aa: CASVWGHYYNEQFF

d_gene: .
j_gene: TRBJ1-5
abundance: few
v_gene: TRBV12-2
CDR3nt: TGTGCAAGTCGCTTAACAGACAGGGTTGCAAGACAGCCCCAGCATTTT
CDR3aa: CASRLTDRVARQPQHF

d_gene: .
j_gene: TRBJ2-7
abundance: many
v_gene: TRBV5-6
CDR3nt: TGTGCCAGCAGCGACATTCGGGCCGCAGGCGAGCAGTACTTC
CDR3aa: CASSDIRAAGEQYF

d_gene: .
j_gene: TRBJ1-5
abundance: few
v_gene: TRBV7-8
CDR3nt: TGTGCCAGCAGCCCGGGGGGGGGAACCTATCAGCCCCAGCATTTT
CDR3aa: CASSPGGGTYQPQHF

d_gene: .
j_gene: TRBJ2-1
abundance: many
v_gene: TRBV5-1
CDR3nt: TGCGCCAGCAAGGGTAGCGACAATGAGCAGTTCTTC
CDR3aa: CASKGSDNEQFF

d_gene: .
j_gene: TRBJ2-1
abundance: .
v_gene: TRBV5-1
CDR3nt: TGCGCCAGCAGCTCCCGACTCGGCAATGAGCAGTTCTTC
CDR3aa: CASSSRLGNEQFF

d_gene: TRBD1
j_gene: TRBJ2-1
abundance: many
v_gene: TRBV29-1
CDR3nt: TGCAGAGCTATAGGGGACAGGGATTACAATGAGCAGTTCTTC
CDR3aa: CRAIGDRDYNEQFF

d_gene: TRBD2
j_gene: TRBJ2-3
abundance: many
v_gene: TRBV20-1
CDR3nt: TGCAGTGCTCGCCCGACTAGCGGGGTCACAGATACGCAGTATTTT
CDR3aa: CSARPTSGVTDTQYF

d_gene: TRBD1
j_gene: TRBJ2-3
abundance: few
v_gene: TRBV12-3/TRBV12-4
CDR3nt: TGTGCCAGCAGCCCGAGGACAGGGTCGGGAGATACGCAGTATTTT
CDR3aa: CASSPRTGSGDTQYF

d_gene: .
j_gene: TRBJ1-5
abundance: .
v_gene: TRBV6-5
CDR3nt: TGTGCCAGCAGTTCCCGGGACACGGGCAATCAGCCCCAGCATTTT
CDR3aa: CASSSRDTGNQPQHF

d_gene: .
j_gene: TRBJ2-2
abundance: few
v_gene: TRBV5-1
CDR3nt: TGCGCCAGCAGCTTGGGCGCCGGGGGACAGAACACCGGGGAGCTGTTTTTT
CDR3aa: CASSLGAGGQNTGELFF

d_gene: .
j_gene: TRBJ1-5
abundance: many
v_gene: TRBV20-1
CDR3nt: TGCAGTGCTAGAAGGGATGCACTGGGCAATCAGCCCCAGCATTTT
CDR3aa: CSARRDALGNQPQHF

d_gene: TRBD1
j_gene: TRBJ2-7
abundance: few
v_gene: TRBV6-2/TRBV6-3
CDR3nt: TGTGCCAGCAGGGACACGACAGGGGTCTACGAGCAGTACTTC
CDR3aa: CASRDTTGVYEQYF

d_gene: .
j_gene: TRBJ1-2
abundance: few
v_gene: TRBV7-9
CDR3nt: TGTGCCAGCAGCTTATATCTGAAGGGTGGCTACACCTTC
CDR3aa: CASSLYLKGGYTF

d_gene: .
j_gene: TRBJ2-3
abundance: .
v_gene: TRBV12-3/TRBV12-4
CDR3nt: TGTGCCAGCAGTGCTAGGGGGACATCCACAGATACGCAGTATTTT
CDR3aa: CASSARGTSTDTQYF

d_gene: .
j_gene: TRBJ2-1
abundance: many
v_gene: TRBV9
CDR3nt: TGTGCCAGCAGTTCAGGACACTATTACAATGAGCAGTTCTTC
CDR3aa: CASSSGHYYNEQFF

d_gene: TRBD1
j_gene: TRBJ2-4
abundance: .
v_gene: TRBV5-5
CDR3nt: TGTGCCAGCACGGGATTGACAGGGGCCGGGAACATTCAGTACTTC
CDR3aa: CASTGLTGAGNIQYF

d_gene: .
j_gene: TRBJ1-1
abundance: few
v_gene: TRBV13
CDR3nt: TGTGCCAGCAGCCCCGACAACGGGGAGTTTATGGGCACTGAAGCTTTCTTT
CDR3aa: CASSPDNGEFMGTEAFF

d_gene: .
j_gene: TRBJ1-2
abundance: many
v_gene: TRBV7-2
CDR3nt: TGTGCCAGCAGCCCGCGGCAGGGTAACTATGGCTACACCTTC
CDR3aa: CASSPRQGNYGYTF

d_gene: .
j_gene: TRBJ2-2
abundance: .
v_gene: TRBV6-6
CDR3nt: TGTGCCAGCAGTTACACCCTCACCGGGGAGCTGTTTTTT
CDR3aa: CASSYTLTGELFF

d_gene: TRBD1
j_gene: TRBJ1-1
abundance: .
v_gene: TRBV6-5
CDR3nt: TGTGCCAGCAGTTCCCGTGGGGACAGCCGTAGCACTGAAGCTTTCTTT
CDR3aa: CASSSRGDSRSTEAFF

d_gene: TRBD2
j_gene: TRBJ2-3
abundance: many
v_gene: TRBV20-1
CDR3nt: TGCAGTGCTAGAGGGACTAGTTTAGGTACGCAGTATTTT
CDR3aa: CSARGTSLGTQYF

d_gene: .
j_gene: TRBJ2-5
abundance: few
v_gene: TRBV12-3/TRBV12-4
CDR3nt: TGTGCCAGCAGTTTGGGCGGCGGGGGCATCGGAGAGACCCAGTACTTC
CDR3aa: CASSLGGGGIGETQYF

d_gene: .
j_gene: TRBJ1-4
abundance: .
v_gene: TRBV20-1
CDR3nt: TGCAGTGCTAGGGGCCACAGGGACGAAAAACTGTTTTTT
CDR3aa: CSARGHRDEKLFF

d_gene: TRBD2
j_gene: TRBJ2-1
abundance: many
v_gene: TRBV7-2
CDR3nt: TGTGCCAGCAGCTTCCCCGCGACTAGCGAGTCCTACAATGAGCAGTTCTTC
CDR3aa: CASSFPATSESYNEQFF

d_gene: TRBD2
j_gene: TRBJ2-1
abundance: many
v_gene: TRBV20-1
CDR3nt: TGCAGTGCTAGTCGACTAGCGGGGGACATATACAATGAGCAGTTCTTC
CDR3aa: CSASRLAGDIYNEQFF

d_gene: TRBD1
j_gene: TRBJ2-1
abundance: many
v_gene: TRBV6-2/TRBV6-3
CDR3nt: TGTGCCAGCACCAACGGACAGGGGCTATACAATGAGCAGTTCTTC
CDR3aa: CASTNGQGLYNEQFF

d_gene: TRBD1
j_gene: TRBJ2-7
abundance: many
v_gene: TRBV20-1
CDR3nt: TGCAGTGCAGCCGAATATATCGAGACAGGGCTAGATGAGCAGTACTTC
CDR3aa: CSAAEYIETGLDEQYF

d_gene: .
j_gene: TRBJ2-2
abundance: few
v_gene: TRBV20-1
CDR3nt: TGCAGTGCTAGAGACCCTTGGCGCGGGGCGTCCGGGGAGCTGTTTTTT
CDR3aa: CSARDPWRGASGELFF

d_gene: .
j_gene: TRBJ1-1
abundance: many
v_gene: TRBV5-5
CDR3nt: TGTGCCAGCAGCACCCGGGCCTCGAACACTGAAGCTTTCTTT
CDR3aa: CASSTRASNTEAFF

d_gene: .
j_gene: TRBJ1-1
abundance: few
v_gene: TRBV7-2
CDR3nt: TGTGCCAGCAGCTTAGAAAAAGGAATACAGGGATTGGAAGCTTTCTTT
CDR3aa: CASSLEKGIQGLEAFF